This TCR beta chain emerged from a study of CD39 and CD103 CD8 tumor-infiltrating T cells. CDR1 and CDR2 from the germline V gene are SGHAT and FQNNGV. CDR3 size: 13 residues. Trimming removed 1 base at V and 7 bases at J, with 10 bases between. This clone was found a few times. The assay was immunoSEQ multiplex PCR, and TCRdb's table has in-frame clones only and misses some. The profile shows some 7,000 clones, approximately 66% of them singletons. Sequenced sample: CD8+ T cells sorted from blood. Subset given: total memory CD8 T cells (CD45RA-CCR7+/-) from blood or uninvolved lymph node. The clonotype originates from a human donor with head and neck squamous cell carcinoma. The V gene is TRBV11-2, the J gene TRBJ1-2; D not certain. CDR3 coding DNA: TGTGCCAGCAGCTTAGGCCTGATGGGTGGCTACACCTTC. Translation: CASSLGLMGGYTF.